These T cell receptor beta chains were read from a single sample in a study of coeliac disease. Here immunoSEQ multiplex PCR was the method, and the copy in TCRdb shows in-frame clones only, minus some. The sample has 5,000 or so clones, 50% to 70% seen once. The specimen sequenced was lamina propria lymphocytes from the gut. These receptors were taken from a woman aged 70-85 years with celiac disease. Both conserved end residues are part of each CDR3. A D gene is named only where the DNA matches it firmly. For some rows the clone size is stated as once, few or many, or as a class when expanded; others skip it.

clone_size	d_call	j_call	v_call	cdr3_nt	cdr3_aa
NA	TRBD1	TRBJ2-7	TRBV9	TGTGCCAGCAGCTCCCCGGGACAGGGGCGCGAGCAGTACTTC	CASSSPGQGREQYF
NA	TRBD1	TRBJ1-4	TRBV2	TGTGCCAGCAGGTACAGGGGGCAGGGTGAAAAACTGTTTTTT	CASRYRGQGEKLFF
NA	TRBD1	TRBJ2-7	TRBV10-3	TGTGCCATCAGTGAAAGGGGGCCGGGTTACGAGCAGTACTTC	CAISERGPGYEQYF
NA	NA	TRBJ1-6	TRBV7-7	TGTGCCAGCAGCCAGGACAGATCTTCACCCCTCCACTTT	CASSQDRSSPLHF
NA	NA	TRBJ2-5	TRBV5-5	TGTGCCAGCAGCCCGGGGATCGACCGGGGGGAGACCCAGTACTTC	CASSPGIDRGETQYF
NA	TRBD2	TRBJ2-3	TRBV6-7	TGTGCCAGCACACGACCACGCGGGGGGGATACGCAGTATTTT	CASTRPRGGDTQYF
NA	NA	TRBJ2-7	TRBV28	TGTGCCAGCAGTTTAACCAGGGCCTACGAGCAGTACTTC	CASSLTRAYEQYF
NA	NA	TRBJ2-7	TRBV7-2	TGTGCCAGCAGCTCCCAGGGGGGCCACTACGAGCAGTACTTC	CASSSQGGHYEQYF
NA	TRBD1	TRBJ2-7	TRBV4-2	TGTGCCAGCAGCCAAGAACGGACAGGTACCTACGAGCAGTACTTC	CASSQERTGTYEQYF
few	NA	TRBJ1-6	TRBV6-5	TGTGCCAGCAGTTGGACCCCGAGGGATTCACCCCTCCACTTT	CASSWTPRDSPLHF
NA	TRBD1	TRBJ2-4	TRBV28	TGTGCCAGCAGTATTGGACAGGACCGTATACTAGCCAAAAACATTCAGTACTTC	CASSIGQDRILAKNIQYF
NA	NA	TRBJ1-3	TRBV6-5	TGTGCCAGCACCGGGGGGGGTAGTGGAAACACCATATATTTT	CASTGGGSGNTIYF
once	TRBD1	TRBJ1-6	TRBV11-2	TGTGCCAGCAGCCCAGACAGGGTTCCCTCCTATAATTCACCCCTCCACTTT	CASSPDRVPSYNSPLHF
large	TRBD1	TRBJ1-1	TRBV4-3	TGCGCCAGCAGCCATCAGGGGGTGAACACTGAAGCTTTCTTT	CASSHQGVNTEAFF
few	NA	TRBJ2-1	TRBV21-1	TGTGCCAGCAGCCCCCCCGGGAAAACAGATTACAATGAGCAGTTCTTC	CASSPPGKTDYNEQFF
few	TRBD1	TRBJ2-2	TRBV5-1	TGCGCCAGCAGCTCAACAGGGGCGGCGAACACCGGGGAGCTGTTTTTT	CASSSTGAANTGELFF
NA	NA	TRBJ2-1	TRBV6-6	TGTGCCAGCAGTTACTTGGGGGCCGGGGAGTTCTTC	CASSYLGAGEFF
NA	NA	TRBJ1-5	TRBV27	TGTGCCAGCAGTTTAGTCGCAGGGACAAATCAGCCCCAGCATTTT	CASSLVAGTNQPQHF
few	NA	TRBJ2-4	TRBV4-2	TGTGCCAGCAGCCAGTCCCCAGGGACACCCTCAGTATACTTC	CASSQSPGTPSVYF
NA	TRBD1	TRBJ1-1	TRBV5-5	TGTGCCAGCAGCTGGTGGGACAGGTCCCTTGAAGCTTTCTTT	CASSWWDRSLEAFF
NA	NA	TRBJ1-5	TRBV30	TGTGCCTGGAGTGACAGAGTCTATAGCAATCAGCCCCAGCATTTT	CAWSDRVYSNQPQHF
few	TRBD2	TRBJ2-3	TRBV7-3	TGTGCCAGCAGCTCGGGACTAGCGACAGATACGCAGTATTTT	CASSSGLATDTQYF
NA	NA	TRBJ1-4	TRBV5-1	TGCGCCAGCAGGGGGGGTTTTGCAACTAATGAAAAACTGTTTTTT	CASRGGFATNEKLFF
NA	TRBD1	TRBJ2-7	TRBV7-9	TGTGCCAGCAGCTTAGCCCAGGGGGTTCAAACCTACGAGCAGTACTTC	CASSLAQGVQTYEQYF
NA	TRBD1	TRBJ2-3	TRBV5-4	TGTGCCAGCAGCTTCTGGAGCGGGACAGGGGCGACAGATACGCAGTATTTT	CASSFWSGTGATDTQYF
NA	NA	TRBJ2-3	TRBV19	TGTGCCAGTAGTCATGACGGACAGTTAGTGGCAGATACGCAGTATTTT	CASSHDGQLVADTQYF
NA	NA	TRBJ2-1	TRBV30	TGTGTAGTGGGCCGTTACAATGAGCAGTTCTTC	CVVGRYNEQFF
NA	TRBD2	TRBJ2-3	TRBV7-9	TGTGCCAGCAGCACTTATAGCGGGGGGCCCACAGATACGCAGTATTTT	CASSTYSGGPTDTQYF
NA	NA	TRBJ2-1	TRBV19	TGTGCCAGTAGTCTACCCCTAGGGCGGGACTACAATGAGCAGTTCTTC	CASSLPLGRDYNEQFF
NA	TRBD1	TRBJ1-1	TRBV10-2	TGCGCCAGCAGTGATCCGGGACAGGGCCTCACTGAAGCTTTCTTT	CASSDPGQGLTEAFF
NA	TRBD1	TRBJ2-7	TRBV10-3	TGTGCCACCGCGGACAGGGGGCTTTCCTACGAGCAGTACTTC	CATADRGLSYEQYF